This TCR beta chain was captured by sequencing in a study of shared clonotypes between healthy human individuals. Naive CD8 isolation took CD45RO-negative cells positively selected for CCR7 and excluded terminally differentiated effector memory CD45RA+ cells. In this sample, this clone turned up once. Several immunoSEQ plates held equal portions of the genomic DNA taken from each subset. Only in-frame clones appear in the TCRdb table, and some are missing; sequencing was by immunoSEQ multiplex PCR. Of approximately 740,000 clones in the sample, 80% to 95% were seen once. The V end was cut by 3 bases, the J end by 1 base, with 16 bases between. Germline V gives CDR1 MNHEY, CDR2 SMNVEV (reference sequence). The CDR3 is made up of 18 amino acids.

V usage is TRBV27 and J usage is TRBJ2-6, with unresolved D. Specimen: naive CD8+ T cells sorted from blood. This TCR derives from a man aged 25-40 years in good health. CDR3 sequence: CASSLAPVLNSGANVLTF. The CDR3, as DNA: TGTGCCAGCAGTTTGGCTCCCGTTCTGAATTCTGGGGCCAACGTCCTGACTTTC.